The following is a T cell receptor (beta chain) sequence with its context. The method was immunoSEQ multiplex PCR; TCRdb's version includes in-frame clones alone and lacks a portion of them. This table holds under 200,000 clones, around 93% found once. This sample stems from a study of shared clonotypes between healthy human individuals. Turning to the study itself: Sampling drew on donors who were a couple of women and a few men aged 18 to 49.

Donors were Caucasian adults residing in Nashville, Tennessee, USA. Looked up from germline, CDR1 is LNHDA and CDR2 is SQIVND (reference sequence). The V end lost 5 bases, the J end lost 3 bases, and 16 bases lay between the germline ends. The CDR3 is 16 residues long. The source material was naive CD4+ T cells sorted from blood. Subset given: CD45RA+ positively selected. The sequence was collected from a woman aged 25 to 39 in good health. This chain joins TRBV19 and TRBJ2-2; D could derive from TRBD1 or TRBD2 (7 bases each). The chain's CDR3 is CASSRPRGGDTGELFF. The CDR3 nucleotides are TGTGCCAGTAGTCGCCCCAGGGGGGGGGACACCGGGGAGCTGTTTTTT.